Each of the 9 T cell receptor beta chains below was sequenced from the same sample in a study of breast tumors, draining lymph nodes, adjacent tissues. TCRdb analysed the multiplex PCR reads with MiXCR anew, one entry per CDR3 protein. The sample holds over 20,000 distinct CDR3 sequences, 64% seen once. The source material was tumor-adjacent breast tissue. The receptors shown here come from a female donor with breast cancer. Some clones in this sample may be carry-over from other donors' samples.

The rearrangement joins TRBV7-6 to TRBJ1-5; the match to TRBD1 covers 8 bases. The junction had 8 bases not matched to a gene; V was cut back by 1 base and J by 6 bases. The CDR3 runs to 16 residues. Per the germline V gene, CDR1 is SGHVS and CDR2 is FNYEAQ. The CDR3 spells CASSLEAGGAGQPQHF. CDR3 DNA: TGTGCCAGCAGCTTAGAAGCAGGGGGCGCAGGTCAGCCCCAGCATTTT.

V and J are TRBV9 and TRBJ2-5; either TRBD1 or TRBD2 may supply D (5 bases each). V lost 4 bases to trimming and J lost 4 bases, with 17 bases between them. This CDR3 has 15 residues. Germline CDR1 SGDLS, CDR2 YYNGEE. The CDR3 DNA reads TGTGCCAGCAGCCCTGGGACCTTCCCCTCAGAGACCCAGTACTTC. Its protein is CASSPGTFPSETQYF.

The genes are TRBV7-9 and TRBJ2-3, with 12 bases lining up with TRBD2. Losses at the gene ends were 2 bases for V and 4 bases for J; bases not matched to a gene: 16. Germline-derived CDR1 and CDR2 are SEHNR and FQNEAQ (reference sequence). This CDR3 spans 20 amino acids. The CDR3 DNA follows: TGTGCCAGCAGCTTATGGGGGGGGCTAGCGGGAGGGCCTGGCCCAGATACGCAGTATTTT. It translates to CASSLWGGLAGGPGPDTQYF.

V and J are TRBV20-1 and TRBJ2-1; 11 bases map to TRBD2. This CDR3 comprises 16 residues. Germline V gene sequence: CDR1 DFQATT, CDR2 SNEGSKA (reference sequence). J lost 3 bases, V lost 5 bases, and 9 bases had no gene match. CDR3 loop: CSALAPSGGYYNEQFF. The CDR3 nucleotides are TGCAGTGCTCTAGCCCCTAGCGGGGGGTACTACAATGAGCAGTTCTTC.

In this sample, this clonotype turned up many times. This rearrangement joins TRBV7-9 to TRBJ1-4; TRBD1 matches at 10 bases. In germline, CDR1 is SEHNR, CDR2 FQNEAQ (reference sequence). V lost 5 bases and J lost 7; bases outside the gene matches: 7. The CDR3 extends over 15 amino acids. DNA for the CDR3: TGTGCCAGCAGCCCAACCGGGACAGGGGTTGAAAAACTGTTTTTT. Translating gives CASSPTGTGVEKLFF.

V gene TRBV10-3 combines with J gene TRBJ1-2, with TRBD1 as a possible D gene (6 bases). Trimming pared 5 bases from V and 5 bases from J, leaving 12 bases between. Germline V gene lookup returns CDR1 ENHRY and CDR2 SYGVKD. The CDR3 spans 13 residues. CDR3 nucleotide sequence: TGTGCCATCAGTAAAGGGGGGTTGTATGGCTACACCTTC. Residues: CAISKGGLYGYTF.

The chain couples TRBV7-2 to TRBJ2-7, with D tentatively TRBD1 (5 bases). Germline CDR1 SGHTA, CDR2 FQGNSA. This CDR3 region has 13 residues. Trimming shortened V by 1 base and J by 2 bases, and 6 bases separated the two germline ends. CDR3 residues: CASSLDRPYEQYF. The CDR3 nucleotides are TGTGCCAGCAGCTTAGACAGGCCCTACGAGCAGTACTTC. Complete variable domain (other parts from reference TRBV7-2 and TRBJ2-7): GAGVSQSPSNKVTEKGKDVELRCDPISGHTALYWYRQSLGQGLEFLIYFQGNSAPDKSGLPSDRFSAERTGGSVSTLTIQRTQQEDSAVYLCASSLDRPYEQYFGPGTRLTVT.

This clonotype was counted only a few times. V usage is TRBV4-2 and J usage is TRBJ2-7, with TRBD2 matching 11 bases. The CDR3 loop spans 14 amino acids. CDR1 and CDR2 (germline): LGHNA, YNFKEQ. Trimming removed 6 bases from V and 2 bases from J; junction bases left unmatched: 3. The CDR3 loop reads CASRPLAGAYEQYF. Here the CDR3 DNA reads TGTGCCAGCAGACCACTAGCGGGGGCCTACGAGCAGTACTTC.

This chain connects TRBV24-1 to TRBJ2-1; no clear D gene. Germline CDR1 reads KGHDR; CDR2 reads SFDVKD. This CDR3 contains 12 residues. Trimming removed 1 base from V and 9 bases from J, with 6 bases in between. The CDR3 spells CATSDFTLEQFF. The CDR3 region has the DNA TGTGCCACCAGTGATTTTACCCTTGAGCAGTTCTTC.